The 32 T cell receptor beta chains presented below share a single source sample, sequenced in a study of T-cell reconstitution after alpha-beta-depleted transplantation in children. Unique molecular identifiers were built into the TCRbeta library. TCRdb reprocessed the PCR reads via MiXCR and lists one record per CDR3 protein. This sample has 500,000 to 600,000 distinct CDR3 sequences, with around a third found just once. Material: PBMCs from the stem cell graft donor, obtained from the stem cell graft. The receptors originated from a human donor who donated a stem cell graft to a child with aplastic anemia.

In its sample, this clonotype was seen a few times. The CDR3 DNA sequence: TGCAGTGCTATCGACAGGGGAGGAAACACCATATATTTT. Protein product: CSAIDRGGNTIYF. The genes are TRBV20-1 and TRBJ1-3; the match to TRBD1 covers 8 bases. J lost 4 bases, V lost 4 bases, and 3 bases had no gene match. CDR3 length: 13 residues. The germline V gene has CDR1 DFQATT and CDR2 SNEGSKA (reference sequence).

The chain is built from TRBV6-2 or TRBV6-3 and TRBJ1-2; D gene unclear. Germline assignment: CDR1 MNHEY and CDR2 SVGEGT. V dropped 2 bases and J dropped 8 bases, with 15 bases sitting between them. The CDR3 sequence is 14 residues long. Written as DNA, the CDR3 is TGTGCCAGCAGTTACGGGCCAGGCGGAGAAGGCTACACCTTC. It translates to CASSYGPGGEGYTF.

This clonotype was detected only a few times. The chain has TRBV7-2 and TRBJ1-2, with D maybe TRBD1 (6 bases). The CDR3 runs to 14 residues. Germline values: CDR1 SGHTA, CDR2 FQGNSA. V lost 2 bases to trimming and J lost 4 bases, with 11 bases between them. In nucleotides, the CDR3 is TGTGCCAGCAGCTTAACAGGGTCCATCTATGGCTACACCTTC. Protein sequence: CASSLTGSIYGYTF.

This clonotype showed up just a few times. The chain has TRBV5-1 and TRBJ2-1, with TRBD1 as a possible D gene (8 bases). Trimming left V 1 base short and J 5 bases short, with 16 bases between. Germline CDR1 and CDR2: SGHRS and YFSETQ. This CDR3 contains 16 residues. Here the CDR3 DNA reads TGCGCCAGCAGCTTGATACAGGGGGGGAGAAACAATGAGCAGTTCTTC. Amino acid sequence: CASSLIQGGRNNEQFF.

There are a few counts of this clonotype. The J gene is TRBJ2-2, the V gene TRBV29-1, with a tentative D call TRBD1 (6 bases). Deletions cut 6 bases from V and 0 bases from J, with 11 bases between. Germline V CDR1 and CDR2: SQVTM, ANQGSEA. This CDR3 contains 14 residues. CDR3 in DNA: TGCAGCGTCAAGACAGGATCGAACACCGGGGAGCTGTTTTTT. It specifies CSVKTGSNTGELFF.

The genes are TRBV18 and TRBJ1-5, with D possibly TRBD1 on 5 matching bases. CDR1 and CDR2 from the germline V gene are KGHSH and LQKENI. The length of the CDR3 is 14 residues. V was shortened by 1 base and J by 8 bases, with 12 bases between the two germline ends. This chain's CDR3 is CASSPRGQSEPQHF. CDR3 DNA: TGTGCCAGCTCACCACGGGGCCAGTCGGAGCCCCAGCATTTT.

J is TRBJ1-1 and V is TRBV5-6; 8 bases align to TRBD1. The J segment lost 8 bases and the V segment lost 0 bases, leaving 6 bases of the junction unmatched. The germline CDR1 and CDR2 sequences are SGHDT and YYEEEE. CDR3 size: 14 residues. Here the CDR3 reads CASSLARTGHEAFF. CDR3 sequence (DNA): TGTGCCAGCAGCTTGGCCAGGACAGGGCACGAAGCTTTCTTT.

This clonotype was picked up a small number of times. The rearrangement uses TRBV20-1 and TRBJ1-4; D might be TRBD1 (6 bases). Germline-derived CDR1 and CDR2 are DFQATT and SNEGSKA (reference sequence). Trimming stripped 2 bases from V and 11 bases from J, with 15 bases between. This CDR3 region has 13 residues. CDR3 sequence (DNA): TGCAGTGCTAGATCCCGGGGGCTCGGGAAACTGTTTTTT. It codes for CSARSRGLGKLFF.

The V gene is TRBV7-3, the J gene TRBJ2-1; TRBD2 is a possible D gene (6 bases). The CDR3 totals 16 residues. The V end lost 5 bases, the J end lost 7 bases, and 21 bases lay between the germline ends. From germline, CDR1 is SGHTA and CDR2 FQGTGA. Here the CDR3 reads CASSPVTGGKGNEQFF. The CDR3 nucleotides are TGTGCCAGCAGCCCCGTTACGGGCGGGAAAGGGAATGAGCAGTTCTTC. The whole variable domain, filled in from reference TRBV7-3 and TRBJ2-1, reads GAGVSQTPSNKVTEKGKYVELRCDPISGHTALYWYRQSLGQGPEFLIYFQGTGAADDSGLPNDRFFAVRPEGSVSTLKIQRTERGDSAVYLCASSPVTGGKGNEQFFGPGTRLTVL.

The chain joins TRBV5-1 to TRBJ2-7; no definite D call. This CDR3 is built from 14 residues. The germline V gene encodes CDR1 SGHRS and CDR2 YFSETQ. Trimming took 2 bases from V and 3 from J, leaving 12 bases between them. The chain's CDR3 is CASSLALTYYEQYF. The CDR3 bases are TGCGCCAGCAGCTTAGCGTTGACCTACTACGAGCAGTACTTC.

This sequence joins TRBV10-3 and TRBJ1-3; unclear D gene. The CDR3 is 13 amino acids. V gave up 11 bases and J gave up 9 bases, with 20 bases separating them. Germline CDR1 is ENHRY and CDR2 is SYGVKD. In nucleotides, the CDR3 is TGTGCCGTCGAAACGGAGACCTGGGGCACCATATATTTT. Residues: CAVETETWGTIYF.

This clonotype was observed a few times. This chain connects TRBV6-2 or TRBV6-3 to TRBJ1-5; no clear D gene. V was trimmed by 2 bases and J by 4 bases, leaving 12 bases between them. Germline values: CDR1 MNHEY, CDR2 SVGEGT. The CDR3 is 15 amino acids. This CDR3 is CASSYAMRGNQPQHF. CDR3 coding DNA: TGTGCCAGCAGTTACGCCATGCGGGGAAATCAGCCCCAGCATTTT.

This chain joins TRBV6-2 or TRBV6-3 and TRBJ2-5; possibly TRBD1 or TRBD2 for D (5 bases each). Germline loops: CDR1 MNHEY, CDR2 SVGEGT. The V and J ends lost 2 bases and 1 base respectively, with 5 bases between them. The CDR3 spans 13 residues. The CDR3 coding sequence is TGTGCCAGCAGTTACGGGACCCAAGAGACCCAGTACTTC. Translated, it gives CASSYGTQETQYF.

V usage is TRBV20-1 and J usage is TRBJ2-5; D not resolved. V lost 1 base and J 0 bases, leaving 6 bases between the germline ends. This CDR3 contains 13 residues. Germline values: CDR1 DFQATT, CDR2 SNEGSKA (reference sequence). The CDR3 region is CSARGGNQETQYF. Here the CDR3 DNA reads TGCAGTGCTAGAGGGGGTAACCAAGAGACCCAGTACTTC.

The genes are TRBV19 and TRBJ1-1; the D is unclear. CDR3 length: 15 amino acids. Between the trimmed V and J ends, which lost 5 bases and 0 bases, there was a span of 13 bases. The germline V gene encodes CDR1 LNHDA and CDR2 SQIVND (reference sequence). This CDR3 reads CASSEWEFMNTEAFF. DNA for the CDR3: TGTGCCAGTAGTGAATGGGAGTTTATGAACACTGAAGCTTTCTTT.

The chain couples TRBV6-2 or TRBV6-3 to TRBJ2-1; TRBD2 agrees at 11 bases. CDR1 is MNHEY and CDR2 is SVGEGT in the germline V gene. This CDR3 has 14 residues. V lost 6 bases, J lost 5 bases, and 3 bases stayed unmatched. DNA for the CDR3: TGTGCCAGCAGGGTAGCGGGAGGGGACAATGAGCAGTTCTTC. Protein: CASRVAGGDNEQFF.

This clonotype was recorded a few times. The chain carries TRBV7-9 and TRBJ2-5; 7 bases line up with TRBD2. Germline V gene sequence: CDR1 SEHNR, CDR2 FQNEAQ (reference sequence). Trimming at V came to 5 bases and at J to 4 bases, leaving 13 bases not matched to a gene. The length of the CDR3 is 16 residues. The CDR3 DNA sequence: TGTGCCAGCAGCCCAATGGGAGGGGACTACGGAGAGACCCAGTACTTC. Protein sequence: CASSPMGGDYGETQYF.

This clonotype was detected only a few times. This chain joins TRBV5-1 and TRBJ1-1, with D possibly matching TRBD1 (5 bases). V dropped 2 bases and J dropped 6 bases, with 14 bases sitting between them. The CDR3 sequence is 14 residues long. From germline, CDR1 is SGHRS and CDR2 YFSETQ. The CDR3 nucleotides read TGCGCCAGCAGCTTAGAACAGGTGGGGTCTGAAGCTTTCTTT. Amino acid sequence: CASSLEQVGSEAFF.

This clonotype was seen a few times. This chain joins TRBV18 and TRBJ2-3, with a possible D match to TRBD1 (5 bases). CDR1 and CDR2 (germline): KGHSH, LQKENI. Trimming shortened V by 6 bases and J by 2 bases, and 12 bases separated the two germline ends. The CDR3 extends over 14 amino acids. CDR3 sequence (DNA): TGTGCCAGCTCTCCATCAGGGCCCACAGATACGCAGTATTTT. Residues: CASSPSGPTDTQYF.

The gene calls are TRBV20-1 and TRBJ2-1; the D is unclear. V dropped 1 base and J dropped 7 bases, with 14 bases sitting between them. The germline gives CDR1 DFQATT, CDR2 SNEGSKA (reference sequence). This CDR3 is 14 amino acids long. The CDR3 loop is CSARALNSANEQFF. CDR3 coding DNA: TGCAGTGCTAGAGCCCTTAACAGCGCGAATGAGCAGTTCTTC.

V usage is TRBV28 and J usage is TRBJ2-2; no clear D gene. The V gene lost 3 bases and the J gene lost 7 bases, with 9 bases spanning the gap. The germline V gene encodes CDR1 MDHEN and CDR2 SYDVKM. This CDR3 region has 13 residues. CDR3 protein: CASSFSGIGELFF. In DNA, the CDR3 is TGTGCCAGCAGTTTCTCGGGTATCGGGGAGCTGTTTTTT.

There are a few counts of this clonotype. The J gene is TRBJ2-3, the V gene TRBV6-1; 8 nucleotides align to TRBD2. The ends lost 6 bases at V and 2 bases at J; junction bases unmatched: 4. This CDR3 contains 14 residues. Germline CDR1 and CDR2: MNHNS and SASEGT. The CDR3 sequence is CASRALAVTDTQYF. In DNA form, the CDR3 reads TGTGCCAGCAGAGCACTAGCGGTCACAGATACGCAGTATTTT.

V gene TRBV2 combines with J gene TRBJ2-2; D not resolved. V dropped 5 bases and J dropped 1 base, with 8 bases sitting between them. CDR1 is SNHLY and CDR2 is FYNNEI in the germline V gene. The CDR3 extends over 14 amino acids. CDR3 nucleotides: TGTGCCAGCAGTCTGTTCAAGAACACCGGGGAGCTGTTTTTT. Amino acid sequence: CASSLFKNTGELFF.

This clonotype was counted once. The chain couples TRBV12-3 or TRBV12-4 to TRBJ2-5, with 11 bases matching TRBD1. V shed 6 bases, J shed 4 bases, and the junction held 7 bases outside the gene matches. The CDR3 extends over 15 amino acids. Here the CDR3 DNA reads TGTGCCAGCAGGGGACAGGGGGGAATGGGAGAGACCCAGTACTTC. Translation: CASRGQGGMGETQYF.

The sample holds a few counts of this clonotype. J is TRBJ2-4 and V is TRBV20-1, with 11 nucleotides matching TRBD2. Germline loops: CDR1 DFQATT, CDR2 SNEGSKA (reference sequence). CDR3 length equals 17 residues. J was trimmed by 1 base and V by 3 bases; bases with no gene match: 8. CDR3 in amino acids: CSARGPGLADAKNIQYF. CDR3 sequence (DNA): TGCAGTGCTAGGGGACCGGGACTAGCGGACGCCAAAAACATTCAGTACTTC.

The chain carries TRBV6-2 or TRBV6-3 and TRBJ2-1; the D gene is possibly TRBD2 (6 bases). This CDR3 spans 14 amino acids. Trimming stripped 4 bases from V and 2 bases from J, with 9 bases between. The germline gives CDR1 MNHEY, CDR2 SVGEGT. CDR3 protein: CASSSTRPYNEQFF. The CDR3 DNA reads as TGTGCCAGCAGTTCGACTAGGCCCTACAATGAGCAGTTCTTC.

DNA for the CDR3: TGCAGCGTTGGGGGACAGGCGAATCAGCCCCAGCATTTT. This codes for CSVGGQANQPQHF. V gene TRBV29-1 combines with J gene TRBJ1-5; 8 bases fit TRBD1. The trim removed 4 bases at V and 4 bases at J, leaving 3 bases unmatched. Germline CDR1 is SQVTM and CDR2 is ANQGSEA. This CDR3 is 13 amino acids long. The full variable domain, its missing parts supplied by reference TRBV29-1 and TRBJ1-5, is SAVISQKPSRDICQRGTSLTIQCQVDSQVTMMFWYRQQPGQSLTLIATANQGSEATYESGFVIDKFPISRPNLTFSTLTVSNMSPEDSSIYLCSVGGQANQPQHFGDGTRLSIL.

V gene TRBV12-3 or TRBV12-4 combines with J gene TRBJ1-6, with 9 bases aligning to TRBD1. This CDR3 spans 14 amino acids. With V trimmed by 3 bases and J by 7 bases, 1 base remained unmatched. The CDR3 DNA reads TGTGCCAGCAGTTTCGGGACAGGGAATTCACCCCTCCACTTT. This codes for CASSFGTGNSPLHF.

The CDR3 DNA reads TGTGCCAGCTCCCCTGGGATACAAGAGACCCAGTACTTC. Translating gives CASSPGIQETQYF. The chain couples TRBV18 to TRBJ2-5; unclear D gene. V gave up 6 bases and J gave up 2 bases, with 10 bases separating them. The CDR3 covers 13 residues. From germline, CDR1 is KGHSH and CDR2 LQKENI. Combining the CDR3 with reference TRBV18 and TRBJ2-5 gives the whole variable domain NAGVMQNPRHLVRRRGQEARLRCSPMKGHSHVYWYRQLPEEGLKFMVYLQKENIIDESGMPKERFSAEFPKEGPSILRIQQVVRGDSAAYFCASSPGIQETQYFGPGTRLLVL.

The rearrangement joins TRBV5-1 to TRBJ2-1; 7 bases align to TRBD2. J lost 12 bases, V lost 3 bases, and 12 bases had no gene match. Germline CDR1 reads SGHRS; CDR2 reads YFSETQ. The CDR3 loop spans 14 amino acids. This CDR3 is CASSSGLDSMTQFF. CDR3 DNA: TGCGCCAGCAGCTCCGGACTAGACTCAATGACGCAGTTCTTC.

The rearrangement links TRBV29-1 to TRBJ2-5; D perhaps matches TRBD2 (6 bases). CDR3 size: 14 residues. V lost 4 bases and J lost 1, with 13 bases in between. Germline-derived CDR1 and CDR2 are SQVTM and ANQGSEA. CDR3 sequence reads: CSVAPPGGQETQYF. CDR3 sequence (DNA): TGCAGCGTTGCCCCCCCCGGGGGCCAAGAGACCCAGTACTTC.

This clonotype was found a few times. V gene TRBV20-1 combines with J gene TRBJ2-7, with TRBD2 matching over 12 bases. The germline CDR1 and CDR2 sequences are DFQATT and SNEGSKA (reference sequence). Trimming cost V 5 bases and J 4 bases; bases outside gene matches: 6. The CDR3 has 14 amino acids. The CDR3 DNA reads as TGCAGTGCTCGATCTCTAGCGGGAGGGTACGAGCAGTACTTC. Its translation is CSARSLAGGYEQYF.